Listed here are 11 T cell receptor beta chains from one sample, sequenced in a study of early T cells in non-severe SARS-CoV-2 infection (dated by TCRdb to 2020 to 2022). Library preparation used 5' RACE. Sequencing used a NextSeq 500. TCRdb ran its own pipeline on the public reads, namely fastp trimming at Q25 and MiXCR clone calling, and kept in-frame beta chains. Every CDR3 protein is listed once, alongside the most common genes and DNA of its rows. The sample table holds fewer than 120,000 distinct CDR3 sequences, of which around 12% were seen once. Clones ranked in the top ten supply 3.5% to 4% of the sample. The sample in question was whole blood, obtained at baseline. The receptor source for this set is an adult who was a healthcare worker with PCR-confirmed SARS-CoV-2 infection or an uninfected control (not recorded which).

The V gene is TRBV20-1, the J gene TRBJ1-2; no definite D call. Trimming took 5 bases from V and 5 from J, leaving 12 bases between them. The CDR3 runs to 12 residues. The V gene's germline CDR1 is DFQATT and CDR2 SNEGSKA (reference sequence). The CDR3 nucleotides read TGCAGTGCTCTCCTGGGCGATTATGGCTACACCTTC. Protein sequence: CSALLGDYGYTF.

This clonotype was seen a handful of times. The rearrangement uses TRBV20-1 and TRBJ2-7, with 9 bases aligning to TRBD1. CDR3 length: 14 residues. Losses at the gene ends were 4 bases for V and 4 bases for J; bases not matched to a gene: 8. From germline, CDR1 is DFQATT and CDR2 SNEGSKA (reference sequence). The CDR3 bases are TGCAGTGCTACGACCGGGACAGGGTCTTACGAGCAGTACTTC. This gives the protein CSATTGTGSYEQYF.

The rearrangement links TRBV6-1 to TRBJ1-2; no clear D gene. Germline CDR1 and CDR2: MNHNS and SASEGT. The CDR3 spans 12 residues. With 1 base removed from V and 4 bases from J, the gap between germline ends came to 4 bases. The DNA of the CDR3 is TGTGCCAGCAGTGAAGTCGCCTATGGCTACACCTTC. Amino acids: CASSEVAYGYTF.

This clonotype was recorded many times. The chain links TRBV5-4 to TRBJ2-7, with 7 bases lining up with TRBD2. CDR3 length equals 13 residues. V was clipped by 2 bases and J by 3 bases; unmatched bases: 2. The germline V gene encodes CDR1 SGHNT and CDR2 YYREEE (reference sequence). The CDR3 region is CASSFERGYEQYF. CDR3 in DNA: TGTGCCAGCAGCTTTGAGCGGGGCTACGAGCAGTACTTC.

The chain carries TRBV21-1 and TRBJ1-4; the table names TRBD1, a call not compared with the DNA. TRBV21-1 is a listed pseudogene. The length of the CDR3 is 15 residues. The CDR3 coding sequence is TGTGCCAGCAGCAAAGCCGGCAGGGGGTACAAAAAACTGTTTTTT. It specifies CASSKAGRGYKKLFF.

The sample holds a few counts of this clonotype. J is TRBJ2-3 and V is TRBV11-2, with TRBD2 matching 9 bases. This CDR3 comprises 15 residues. The germline CDR1 and CDR2 sequences are SGHAT and FQNNGV. With V trimmed by 6 bases and J by 0 bases, 4 bases remained unmatched. Here the CDR3 reads CASSRGTSSTDTQYF. Written as DNA, the CDR3 is TGTGCCAGCAGTCGGGGGACTAGCAGCACAGATACGCAGTATTTT.

This chain links TRBV19 with TRBJ2-2; D not resolved. Germline V gene sequence: CDR1 LNHDA, CDR2 SQIVND (reference sequence). With 1 base removed from V and 6 bases from J, the gap between germline ends came to 9 bases. There are 14 residues in the CDR3. CDR3 protein: CASSIGSPAGELFF. The CDR3 nucleotides read TGTGCCAGTAGTATAGGTAGCCCCGCCGGGGAGCTGTTTTTT.

The rearrangement uses TRBV5-4 and TRBJ2-7, with 9 nucleotides matching TRBD1. Unmatched junction bases numbered 7, after V lost 4 bases and J lost 8 bases. Germline V lookup: CDR1 SGHNT, CDR2 YYREEE (reference sequence). This CDR3 contains 13 residues. CDR3 nucleotides: TGTGCCAGCAGCCGGGACAGGGTCTCCAAGCAGTACTTC. Its protein product is CASSRDRVSKQYF. The variable domain in full, with the rest retrieved from reference TRBV5-4 and TRBJ2-7, is ETGVTQSPTHLIKTRGQQVTLRCSSQSGHNTVSWYQQALGQGPQFIFQYYREEENGRGNFPPRFSGLQFPNYSSELNVNALELDDSALYLCASSRDRVSKQYFGPGTRLTVT.

The gene calls are TRBV9 and TRBJ1-1; D is uncertain. The germline V gene encodes CDR1 SGDLS and CDR2 YYNGEE. Trimming cost V 0 bases and J 0 bases, with 9 bases left between them. The CDR3 length is 15 residues. The CDR3 DNA reads as TGTGCCAGCAGCGTAGTCAGTAACCTGAACACTGAAGCTTTCTTT. It codes for CASSVVSNLNTEAFF. Looking up the rest from reference TRBV9 and TRBJ1-1 gives the full variable domain: DSGVTQTPKHLITATGQRVTLRCSPRSGDLSVYWYQQSLDQGLQFLIQYYNGEERAKGNILERFSAQQFPDLHSELNLSSLELGDSALYFCASSVVSNLNTEAFFGQGTRLTVV.

This clonotype has just a few counts. The CDR3 spells CASSYPRDRSIAAGELFF. CDR3 bases: TGTGCCAGCAGTTACCCCCGGGACAGGTCCATAGCCGCCGGGGAGCTGTTTTTT. The chain links TRBV6-6 to TRBJ2-2, with 8 nucleotides matching TRBD1. J lost 6 bases, V lost 2 bases, and 14 bases had no gene match. Germline V lookup: CDR1 MNHNY, CDR2 SVGAGI (reference sequence). There are 18 residues in the CDR3.

The chain carries TRBV7-9 and TRBJ2-3; a weak D match, TRBD1 (5 bases). Germline V gene data show CDR1 as SEHNR and CDR2 as FQNEAQ (reference sequence). The CDR3 has 14 residues. V lost 0 bases and J lost 4, with 8 bases in between. The CDR3 loop is CASSLAMGPDTQYF. CDR3 sequence (DNA): TGTGCCAGCAGCTTAGCTATGGGGCCAGATACGCAGTATTTT.